The 30 T cell receptor beta chains in this list originate from one sample, sequenced in a study of tumor-infiltrating lymphocytes in primary liver carcinoma. DNA and RNA were both co-extracted from approximately 20-30 mg of bulk tissue that had not been sorted. TCR beta cDNA came from about 0.45 ug total RNA, primed with a constant-region primer. The TCR beta library was amplified through three nested multiplex PCR rounds in a modified ARM-PCR procedure. TRBV1-TRBV30 forward primers paired with a C-beta reverse primer drove the first two PCR rounds, approximately 11 cycles each. Via MiXCR, TCRdb re-called the multiplex PCR reads, giving one row per CDR3 protein. The table includes 75,000 to 80,000 distinct CDR3 sequences, 65% to 75% detected once. The sequencing input was tumor-adjacent normal liver tissue. All receptors come from a man aged 35-49 years with primary liver carcinoma and hepatitis B virus infection.

As concerns this clonotype: A junction end diverges from the germline sequence, so it may reflect a read error. V and J are TRBV4-1 and TRBJ1-2; D perhaps matches TRBD1 (6 bases). This CDR3 has 15 residues. Per germline, CDR1 MGHRA and CDR2 YSYEKL. DNA for the CDR3: TGCGTCAGCAGCCAACTCCGACAGGCTCGGAATGGCTACACCTTC. Its protein is CVSSQLRQARNGYTF.

This clonotype was detected only once. The CDR3 carries no conserved terminal phenylalanine or tryptophan, so it likely arises from a read error. No DNA is shown, since the ends of the CDR3 on it are uncertain; the CDR3 is the one TCRdb lists. This rearrangement joins TRBV11-2 to TRBJ1-1; the table gives TRBD1 as D, unverified against the DNA. The V gene's germline CDR1 is SGHAT and CDR2 FQNNGV. The CDR3 contains 12 residues when both ends are counted. CDR3 amino acids: CASSLSGYEAIL.

Of note for this clonotype: Sequence at one end of the junction differs from germline and may be a read error. The genes are TRBV11-2 and TRBJ2-4; D remains unclear. This CDR3 is 15 amino acids long. The germline V gene has CDR1 SGHAT and CDR2 FQNNGV. Written as DNA, the CDR3 is TGTGTCAGCAGCCCCCAACTGTACGTAGAAAACATTCAGTACTTC. As protein: CVSSPQLYVENIQYF.

This chain connects TRBV20-1 to TRBJ1-3; D unresolved. Germline V gene data show CDR1 as DFQATT and CDR2 as SNEGSKA (reference sequence). The CDR3 is 15 amino acids. The V and J ends lost 0 bases and 0 bases respectively, with 9 bases between them. The chain's CDR3 is CSARDREGSGNTIYF. CDR3 bases: TGCAGTGCTAGAGATAGGGAGGGCTCTGGAAACACCATATATTTT.

A note on this clonotype: An end of the junction differs from the germline gene, which may be a read error. The chain has TRBV4-1 and TRBJ1-5; tentatively, D is TRBD1 (5 bases). This CDR3 has 16 residues. CDR1 MGHRA and CDR2 YSYEKL come from the germline V gene. In nucleotides, the CDR3 is TGTGCCAGCAGCCAAGGGGCAGGGCGAAGCAATCGGCCCCAGCATTTT. Its protein is CASSQGAGRSNRPQHF.

Of note for this clonotype: The conserved final phenylalanine or tryptophan is absent from the CDR3, which likely points to a read error. V and J are TRBV6-2 or TRBV6-3 and TRBJ2-7, with 12 bases matching TRBD2. The CDR3 is 14 residues long. Per germline, CDR1 MNHEY and CDR2 SVGEGT. The CDR3 sequence is CASTRLAGVYGQYS. CDR3 bases: TGTGCCAGCACTCGACTAGCGGGAGTGTACGGGCAGTACTCC.

This clonotype was observed at least ten times. The genes are TRBV4-2 and TRBJ2-2; D is undetermined. V gave up 1 base and J gave up 6 bases, with 9 bases separating them. The CDR3 runs to 14 residues. CDR1 LGHNA and CDR2 YNFKEQ come from the germline V gene. CDR3 loop: CASSQALTAGELFF. CDR3 nucleotides: TGTGCCAGCAGCCAAGCTCTGACCGCCGGGGAGCTGTTTTTT.

Details on this clonotype: The junction departs from germline at one end; a sequencing error may be responsible. The rearrangement links TRBV6-5 to TRBJ2-6; no reliable D call. The germline V gene has CDR1 MNHEY and CDR2 SVGAGI. CDR3 size: 17 residues. CDR3: CASSYSQTLSEANVLTF. In DNA, the CDR3 is TGTGCCAGCAGTTACTCTCAGACTTTATCTGAGGCCAACGTCCTGACTTTC.

This clonotype showed up just a few times. This rearrangement joins TRBV28 to TRBJ2-1, with D perhaps matching TRBD2 (6 bases). The V gene's germline CDR1 is MDHEN and CDR2 SYDVKM. With 4 bases removed from V and 6 bases from J, the gap between germline ends came to 16 bases. The CDR3 has 15 residues. CDR3 amino acids: CASSSPRGGLNEQFF. The CDR3 bases are TGTGCCAGCAGTTCCCCTAGGGGAGGACTCAATGAGCAGTTCTTC.

The table lists this clonotype with many counts. The V call is TRBV30, the J call TRBJ2-5; D is uncertain. Germline CDR1 reads GTSNPN; CDR2 reads SVGIG (reference sequence). V was trimmed by 0 bases and J by 1 base, leaving 6 bases between them. The length of the CDR3 is 13 residues. The chain's CDR3 is CAWSVDFQETQYF. The CDR3 DNA reads as TGTGCCTGGAGTGTAGACTTCCAAGAGACCCAGTACTTC.

The count of this clonotype is one. At one end, the junction sequence differs from germline, possibly due to a read error. The chain joins TRBV2 to TRBJ2-3; D gene unclear. CDR3 size: 11 residues. Germline CDR1 and CDR2: SNHLY and FYNNEI. The CDR3: CASQRTETQYF. The CDR3 DNA is TGTGCCAGCCAACGTACAGAAACGCAGTATTTT. The complete variable domain, with remaining parts taken from reference TRBV2 and TRBJ2-3, reads EPEVTQTPSHQVTQMGQEVILRCVPISNHLYFYWYRQILGQKVEFLVSFYNNEISEKSEIFDDQFSVERPDGSNFTLKIRSTKLEDSAMYFCASQRTETQYFGPGTRLTVL.

The chain employs TRBV12-3 or TRBV12-4 and TRBJ1-5; D remains unclear. V was clipped by 3 bases and J by 7 bases, with 13 bases between them. The length of the CDR3 is 14 residues. CDR3 amino acids: CASSFRPSEQPQHF. In DNA, the CDR3 is TGTGCCAGCAGTTTCAGGCCGTCGGAGCAGCCCCAGCATTTT.

The count of this clonotype is one. The conserved phenylalanine or tryptophan is not found at the CDR3 terminus, so this likely reflects a read error. The chain joins TRBV29-1 to TRBJ2-1; 15 bases align to TRBD2. This CDR3 comprises 15 residues. CDR1 is SQVTM, CDR2 ANQGSEA, per germline. Here the CDR3 reads CGVGLAGGFYNEQFL. The CDR3 DNA follows: TGCGGCGTTGGACTAGCGGGAGGGTTCTACAATGAGCAGTTCCTC.

On this clonotype: A read error may account for a junction end that differs from germline. The chain links TRBV29-1 to TRBJ2-7; D possibly matches TRBD1 or TRBD2 (5 bases each). Germline-derived CDR1 and CDR2 are SQVTM and ANQGSEA. The CDR3 consists of 13 residues. The CDR3 loop reads CSARGRSSYEQYF. The CDR3 nucleotides read TGCAGCGCCCGGGGCCGGAGCTCCTACGAGCAGTATTTC.

A word on this clonotype: At one of its ends the junction is not consistent with the germline gene, which may arise from a read error. This chain connects TRBV13 to TRBJ2-7; 8 nucleotides agree with TRBD1. The CDR3 is 15 residues long. Germline V CDR1 and CDR2: PRHDT, FYEKMQ (reference sequence). Here the CDR3 reads CASNPLPDRAYQQYF. The CDR3 DNA sequence: TGTGCCAGCAACCCCCTACCGGACAGGGCCTACCAGCAGTACTTC.

This clonotype turned up a few times. This may stem from a read error, because a much larger clone lies one nucleotide away. The chain links TRBV6-5 to TRBJ2-1; D gene ambiguous. The CDR3 totals 14 residues. The germline V gene encodes CDR1 MNHEY and CDR2 SVGAGI. CDR3 sequence (DNA): TGTGCCAGCAGTTACTCGCGCGGAGAGCATGAGCGGTTCTTC. Protein product: CASSYSRGEHERFF.

V and J are TRBV29-1 and TRBJ1-2; a weak D match, TRBD1 (6 bases). Germline lookup yields CDR1 SQVTM and CDR2 ANQGSEA. This CDR3 is built from 9 residues. Trimming stripped 7 bases from V and 13 bases from J, with 13 bases between. CDR3 nucleotide sequence: TGCAGCGGACAGGATAGCTTCACCTTC. It yields the protein CSGQDSFTF.

This clonotype was seen more than once but under ten times. Germline is not matched at one junction end, which may reflect a read error. The CDR3 DNA reads as TGTGCCAACAGCCAAGCGGCTAGCGGGGTTTCCTACGAACAGTATTTC. Protein: CANSQAASGVSYEQYF. J is TRBJ2-7 and V is TRBV4-2; 9 positions agree with TRBD2. The CDR3 runs 16 residues. Germline V gene sequence: CDR1 LGHNA, CDR2 YNFKEQ.

About this clonotype itself: A junction boundary mismatches the germline segment, possibly from a read error. The V call is TRBV11-2, the J call TRBJ2-7; 8 nucleotides match TRBD1. This CDR3 comprises 16 residues. Germline CDR1 is SGHAT and CDR2 is FQNNGV. The CDR3 DNA follows: TGTGCCAGCAGCTCAGATCGCAGACAGGGGACCTACGAACAGTACTTC. The encoded protein is CASSSDRRQGTYEQYF.

J is TRBJ2-5 and V is TRBV7-9; the D gene is possibly TRBD1 (5 bases). V dropped 7 bases and J dropped 9 bases, with 18 bases sitting between them. The CDR3 spans 13 residues. CDR1 is SEHNR and CDR2 is FQNEAQ in the germline V gene (reference sequence). CDR3 in amino acids: CASTETASWAQYF. CDR3 in DNA: TGTGCCAGCACCGAGACAGCGTCTTGGGCCCAGTACTTC.

In its sample, this clonotype was seen once. This may come from a read error, since a much larger clone is one base off. The rearrangement links TRBV14 to TRBJ2-5; TRBD2 is a possible D gene (6 bases). The CDR3 contains 13 residues. Trimming took 6 bases from V and 7 from J, leaving 15 bases between them. Germline CDR1 reads SGHDN; CDR2 reads FVKESK. DNA of the CDR3: TGTGCCAGCAGTTCTATGCCCGGGGGGACCCAGTACTTC. As protein: CASSSMPGGTQYF.

This clonotype was observed many times. This CDR3 is CASSSPMDQETQYF. The CDR3 nucleotides read TGTGCCAGCAGTTCGCCTATGGACCAAGAGACCCAGTACTTC. The rearrangement links TRBV5-6 to TRBJ2-5; D gene unclear. V lost 5 bases and J lost 0, with 11 bases in between. The CDR3 extends over 14 amino acids. Looked up from germline, CDR1 is SGHDT and CDR2 is YYEEEE.

This clonotype was seen only a few times. A much larger clonotype is one base distant, so this may be a read error. The chain joins TRBV5-6 to TRBJ2-1, with D perhaps matching TRBD1 (5 bases). Trimming took 4 bases from V and 1 from J, leaving 15 bases between them. Germline V gene lookup returns CDR1 SGHDT and CDR2 YYEEEE. The CDR3 is made up of 16 amino acids. CDR3 coding DNA: TGTGCCAGCAGCCTTCTCGGACATAATTCCTACAATGAGCAGTTCTTC. Translated, it gives CASSLLGHNSYNEQFF. The full variable domain, completed using reference TRBV5-6 and TRBJ2-1, is DAGVTQSPTHLIKTRGQQVTLRCSPKSGHDTVSWYQQALGQGPQFIFQYYEEEERQRGNFPDRFSGHQFPNYSSELNVNALLLGDSALYLCASSLLGHNSYNEQFFGPGTRLTVL.

The chain employs TRBV9 and TRBJ2-1; TRBD2 matches 7 bases. There are 15 residues in the CDR3. The germline V gene has CDR1 SGDLS and CDR2 YYNGEE. V lost 0 bases to trimming and J lost 7 bases; unmatched junction nucleotides: 7. DNA of the CDR3: TGTGCCAGCAGCGTAGGAGGGAGGGCGGGGAATGAGCAGTTCTTC. This encodes CASSVGGRAGNEQFF. Drawing the rest from reference TRBV9 and TRBJ2-1, the complete variable domain is DSGVTQTPKHLITATGQRVTLRCSPRSGDLSVYWYQQSLDQGLQFLIQYYNGEERAKGNILERFSAQQFPDLHSELNLSSLELGDSALYFCASSVGGRAGNEQFFGPGTRLTVL.

Note on this clonotype: In this CDR3 the conserved last residue, phenylalanine or tryptophan, is missing, so a read error is likely. The chain uses TRBV13 and TRBJ1-4; a weak D match, TRBD1 (6 bases). The CDR3 runs 17 residues. Germline values: CDR1 PRHDT, CDR2 FYEKMQ (reference sequence). CDR3 sequence: CASSFRQAAATNEKLFI. CDR3 DNA sequence: TGTGCTAGCAGCTTCCGACAGGCCGCGGCCACTAATGAAAAACTGTTTATT.

Note on this clonotype: This likely comes from a read error, as the CDR3 has no conserved phenylalanine or tryptophan at its end. The DNA is left out, because the CDR3 cannot be placed on it with certainty; the CDR3 is given as TCRdb lists it. The rearrangement joins TRBV10-3 to TRBJ1-1; no check of the table's D call, TRBD1, against the DNA was made. The CDR3 totals 14 residues, both ends included. Germline V lookup: CDR1 ENHRY, CDR2 SYGVKD. The CDR3 region is CAMSTPGQGTEAFL.

This clonotype was seen once. V is TRBV4-3 and J is TRBJ2-7, with D unclear. Trimming stripped 3 bases from V and 6 bases from J, with 15 bases between. The germline V gene encodes CDR1 LGHNA and CDR2 YSLEER. The CDR3 covers 14 residues. The CDR3 DNA follows: TGCGCCAGCAGCCACCTGGGCGGAGCAGGCGAGCAGTACTTC. Its protein is CASSHLGGAGEQYF.

With regard to this clonotype: Sequence at one end of the junction differs from germline and may be a read error. The V gene is TRBV7-8, the J gene TRBJ2-1; TRBD2 is a possible D gene (5 bases). Germline V CDR1 and CDR2: SGHVS, FQNEAQ. This CDR3 has 18 amino acids. CDR3 nucleotide sequence: TGTTCCAGCAGCCCGTTTGGAGGTTCAGCGGTCTCCTACAATGAGCAGTTCTTC. Encoded protein: CSSSPFGGSAVSYNEQFF.

With regard to this clonotype: A junction end diverges from the germline sequence, so it may reflect a read error. This chain connects TRBV4-2 to TRBJ2-3; 11 nucleotides align to TRBD2. Germline loops: CDR1 LGHNA, CDR2 YNFKEQ. The CDR3 contains 19 residues. This CDR3 is CTISQWVAGGPVGTDMQYF. As DNA, the CDR3 is TGTACCATCAGCCAATGGGTAGCGGGAGGGCCGGTTGGGACAGATATGCAGTATTTT.

In regard to this clonotype: A junction boundary mismatches the germline segment, possibly from a read error. V gene TRBV4-3 combines with J gene TRBJ2-7; D possibly uses TRBD1 or TRBD2 (6 bases each). The CDR3 has 15 residues. Germline V gives CDR1 LGHNA, CDR2 YSLEER. The CDR3 nucleotides read TGTGACAGCAGCCAAGACAAGGGGGGAGCCTACGAGCAGTACTTC. Translation: CDSSQDKGGAYEQYF.